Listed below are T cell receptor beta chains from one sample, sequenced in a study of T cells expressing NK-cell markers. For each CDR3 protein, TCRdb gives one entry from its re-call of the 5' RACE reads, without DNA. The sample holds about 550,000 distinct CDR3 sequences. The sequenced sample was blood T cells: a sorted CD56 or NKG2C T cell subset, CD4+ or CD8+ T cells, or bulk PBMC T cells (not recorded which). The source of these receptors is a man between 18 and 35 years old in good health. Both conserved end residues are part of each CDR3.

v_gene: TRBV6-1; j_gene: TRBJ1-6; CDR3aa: CASTLGQNLNSPLHF
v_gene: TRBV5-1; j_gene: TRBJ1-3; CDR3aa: CASSLDGRGGGNTIYF
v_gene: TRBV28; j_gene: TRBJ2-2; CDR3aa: CASSRRLGTTGELFF
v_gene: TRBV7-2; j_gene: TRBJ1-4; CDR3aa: CASSPTLGTAEKLFF
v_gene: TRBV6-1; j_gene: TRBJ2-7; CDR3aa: CATLGTGGVYEQYF
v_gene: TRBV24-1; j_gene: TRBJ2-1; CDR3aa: CATSDLTSGYNEQFF
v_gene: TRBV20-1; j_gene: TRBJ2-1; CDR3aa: CSADLLLLSYNEQFF
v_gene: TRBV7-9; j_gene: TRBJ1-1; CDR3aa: CASSSYRGRDTEAFF
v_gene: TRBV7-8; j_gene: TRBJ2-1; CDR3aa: CASSLGPAGGSEQFF
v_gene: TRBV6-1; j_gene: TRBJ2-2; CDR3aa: CASSLSSWAGELFF
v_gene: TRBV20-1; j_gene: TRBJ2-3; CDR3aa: CSALIRADTQYF
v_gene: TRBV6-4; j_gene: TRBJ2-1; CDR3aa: CASSPSSGANNEQFF
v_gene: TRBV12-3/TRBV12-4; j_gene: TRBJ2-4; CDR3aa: CASGPNPAGMTAKNIQYF
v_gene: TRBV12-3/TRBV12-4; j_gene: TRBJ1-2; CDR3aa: CASRTGPAYGYTF
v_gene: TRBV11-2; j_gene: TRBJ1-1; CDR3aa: CASSRPLGAMNTEAFF
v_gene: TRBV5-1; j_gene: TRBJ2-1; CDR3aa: CASSRLTSGRNEQFF
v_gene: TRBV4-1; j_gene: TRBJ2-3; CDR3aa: CASSQEEWGGRTDTQYF
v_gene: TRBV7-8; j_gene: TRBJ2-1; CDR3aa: CASSFGLALNEQFF
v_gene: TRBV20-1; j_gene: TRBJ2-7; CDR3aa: CSAGTAPGSGEQYF
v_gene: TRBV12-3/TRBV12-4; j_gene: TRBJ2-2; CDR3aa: CASRGPGHRPGELFF
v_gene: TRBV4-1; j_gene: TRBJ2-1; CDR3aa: CASSQALPGLVGNEQFF
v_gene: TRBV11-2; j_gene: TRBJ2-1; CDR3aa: CASSQKARQGWGEQFF
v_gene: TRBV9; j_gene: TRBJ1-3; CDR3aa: CASSVAPGRAGNTIYF
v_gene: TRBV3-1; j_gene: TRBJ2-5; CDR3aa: CASSQQGGVRETQYF
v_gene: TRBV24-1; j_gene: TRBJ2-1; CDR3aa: CATSEHPRSGANYNEQFF
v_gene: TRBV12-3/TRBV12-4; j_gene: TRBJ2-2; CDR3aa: CASSPSSGVGNTGELFF
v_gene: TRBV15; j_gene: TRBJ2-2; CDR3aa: CATSRSRTPNTGELFF
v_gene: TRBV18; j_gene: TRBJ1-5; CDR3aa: CASSPRGTNQPQHF
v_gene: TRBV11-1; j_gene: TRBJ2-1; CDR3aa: CASSSSPGQISSYNEQFF
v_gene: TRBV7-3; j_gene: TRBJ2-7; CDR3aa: CASSGSLGLAGEQYF
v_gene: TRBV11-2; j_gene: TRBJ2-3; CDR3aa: CASSPLWGTGWDTQYF